This note documents a single T cell receptor beta chain sequence. Its specificity is not known. The sample belongs to a study of vaccination effects on CD4 cells after COVID-19. The overall study: With the ViraFEST assay, the study expanded antigen-specific CD4+ T cells using viral peptide pools, then sequenced them. Every well housed some 2 million PBMC, which grew in culture alongside 9 to 10 IU/ml IL-2 and about 10 ug/ml peptides. Points from the study as a whole: Sampling in the study covered few convalescent patients and included no early post-infection timepoints.

Libraries were prepared by immunoSEQ multiplex PCR; TCRdb keeps only in-frame clonotypes and omits some of them. This repertoire shows around 62,000 clones, around 70% found once; its top ten account for under 2.5%. The culture ran for 10 to 11 days, and then CD4+ T cells were isolated. Each participant was given two doses of one vaccine (BNT162b2 or mRNA-1273). Here the sequenced sample was CD4+ T cells from PBMCs cultured without peptide, taken after COVID-19 vaccination. This receptor was obtained from a human donor who received a COVID-19 vaccine.

CDR3 loop: CASRYQTGTNEKLFF. The DNA of the CDR3 is TGTGCCAGCAGATACCAGACAGGGACTAATGAAAAACTGTTTTTT. The V gene is TRBV5-8, the J gene TRBJ1-4; 7 bases fit TRBD1. V gave up 5 bases and J gave up 2 bases; unmatched junction bases: 6. This CDR3 is 15 amino acids long. Germline CDR1 is SGHTS and CDR2 is YDEGEE.